A single sample is the source of the 27 T cell receptor beta chains below, sequenced in a study of regulatory T cells in long-lasting Graves disease. According to the study, TCR beta libraries were built with iRepertoire HTBI primers and CDR3-region Arm-PCR. One entry per CDR3 protein, called by TCRdb with MiXCR from the multiplex PCR reads. The sample holds about 400,000 distinct CDR3 sequences; roughly 20% are singletons and the top ten take less than 25%. Regarding time point: persistent/refractory GD, antithyroid drugs over 5 years with positive TRAb. RNA from PBMCs was the source of the TCR library. The source material was peripheral blood mononuclear cells (PBMCs), sampled when the disease was refractory, from a patient treated with antithyroid drugs. The receptors originated from a female donor with Graves disease.

This clonotype was detected ten times or more. J is TRBJ1-1 and V is TRBV3-1; D unclear. The length of the CDR3 is 15 residues. CDR1 is LGHDT and CDR2 is YNNKEL in the germline V gene (reference sequence). V lost 0 bases to trimming and J lost 7 bases, with 15 bases between them. The CDR3 spells CASSQDWERAGEAFF. DNA of the CDR3: TGTGCCAGCAGCCAAGATTGGGAAAGGGCGGGTGAAGCTTTCTTT. Together with reference TRBV3-1 and TRBJ1-1, the CDR3 gives the full variable domain: DTAVSQTPKYLVTQMGNDKSIKCEQNLGHDTMYWYKQDSKKFLKIMFSYNNKELIINETVPNRFSPKSPDKAHLNLHINSLELGDSAVYFCASSQDWERAGEAFFGQGTRLTVV.

This clonotype was found a few times. The chain is built from TRBV7-6 and TRBJ2-7; 8 bases map to TRBD1. Germline-derived CDR1 and CDR2 are SGHVS and FNYEAQ. This CDR3 comprises 15 residues. V shed 6 bases, J shed 0 bases, and the junction held 7 bases outside the gene matches. The CDR3 nucleotides are TGTGCCAGCAGTGCCGGGACAGGCGACTCCTACGAGCAGTACTTC. The encoded protein is CASSAGTGDSYEQYF.

In its sample, this clonotype was seen a few times. The chain couples TRBV29-1 to TRBJ1-1; 7 bases align to TRBD1. Germline assignment: CDR1 SQVTM and CDR2 ANQGSEA. This CDR3 has 14 residues. Trimming at V came to 5 bases and at J to 3 bases, leaving 9 bases not matched to a gene. The CDR3 sequence: CSVPVEGAHTEAFF. The CDR3 DNA reads as TGCAGCGTTCCGGTAGAGGGGGCGCACACTGAAGCTTTCTTT.

Only a few counts were recorded for this clonotype. This sequence joins TRBV9 and TRBJ1-2; maybe TRBD1 (5 bases). Trimming took 3 bases from V and 3 from J, leaving 24 bases between them. The CDR3 loop spans 18 amino acids. Germline CDR1 SGDLS, CDR2 YYNGEE. The CDR3 protein is CASSGGTSGPPQYYGYTF. In nucleotides, the CDR3 is TGTGCCAGCAGCGGAGGGACCTCCGGGCCCCCGCAGTACTATGGCTACACCTTC.

Regarding this clonotype: This clone may be a read error of a much larger clone one base away. The V call is TRBV7-2, the J call TRBJ2-4, with 9 nucleotides matching TRBD1. Near its end, the DNA agrees better with TRBJ2-1, so the J call may be wrong. Germline CDR1 reads SGHTA; CDR2 reads FQGNSA. CDR3 length: 16 amino acids. The CDR3 sequence is CASSPQGALGKNIQFF. In DNA form, the CDR3 reads TGTGCCAGCAGCCCACAGGGGGCGCTCGGCAAAAACATTCAGTTCTTC.

This clonotype was seen ten or more times. CDR3 sequence: CSARDDQGNYGYTF. CDR3 bases: TGCAGTGCTAGAGATGATCAGGGGAACTATGGCTACACCTTC. The gene calls are TRBV20-1 and TRBJ1-2, with D possibly matching TRBD1 (6 bases). In germline, CDR1 is DFQATT, CDR2 SNEGSKA (reference sequence). This CDR3 region has 14 residues. The V and J ends lost 0 bases and 2 bases respectively, with 10 bases between them.

The chain is built from TRBV18 and TRBJ1-1; D remains ambiguous. V gave up 3 bases and J gave up 1 base, with 9 bases separating them. In germline, CDR1 is KGHSH, CDR2 LQKENI. The CDR3 runs to 14 residues. As DNA, the CDR3 is TGTGCCAGCTCACCTAGGGAACGGAACACTGAAGCTTTCTTT. This translates into CASSPRERNTEAFF.

Many counts were recorded for this clonotype. The rearrangement links TRBV11-2 to TRBJ2-5; D not resolved. The CDR3 runs to 15 residues. The V gene lost 5 bases and the J gene lost 1 base, with 14 bases spanning the gap. Germline CDR1 SGHAT, CDR2 FQNNGV. CDR3 DNA sequence: TGTGCCAGCAGCCCTGGGCCTTTTGTCCAAGAGACCCAGTACTTC. Its translation is CASSPGPFVQETQYF.

This clonotype was seen only a few times. The chain recombines TRBV2 with TRBJ2-5, with 8 positions matching TRBD2. Unmatched junction bases numbered 5, after V lost 6 bases and J lost 5 bases. Germline V gene data show CDR1 as SNHLY and CDR2 as FYNNEI. This CDR3 has 13 residues. CDR3 bases: TGTGCCAGCAGGCAAGGACTAGCCGAGACCCAGTACTTC. Translating gives CASRQGLAETQYF.

The V and J genes are TRBV12-3 or TRBV12-4 and TRBJ2-7; tentative D call: TRBD1 (6 bases). The CDR3 is 15 amino acids. V was pared by 6 bases and J by 3 bases, with 18 bases between. In DNA form, the CDR3 reads TGTGCCAGCAGCCTACGATCAGGGGTCGACTACGAGCAGTACTTC. As protein: CASSLRSGVDYEQYF.

A few counts support this clonotype. The junction and the germline gene differ at one end; a read error may be behind it. This chain connects TRBV29-1 to TRBJ2-2; D possibly uses TRBD1 or TRBD2 (6 bases each). The CDR3 consists of 18 residues. Germline loops: CDR1 SQVTM, CDR2 ANQGSEA. The chain's CDR3 is CSVEAFRTGAQNTRELFF. The CDR3 DNA reads TGCAGCGTTGAAGCTTTTCGAACGGGGGCGCAAAACACCAGGGAGCTGTTTTTT.

There are many counts of this clonotype. V gene TRBV28 combines with J gene TRBJ1-1; no firm D call. The V end was cut by 6 bases, the J end by 7 bases, with 15 bases between. Germline CDR1 reads MDHEN; CDR2 reads SYDVKM. This CDR3 spans 13 amino acids. CDR3 in DNA: TGTGCCAGCAGAAAAAGGGCAGCCCGTGAAGCTTTCTTT. Translated, it gives CASRKRAAREAFF.

The chain carries TRBV3-1 and TRBJ2-5; D is uncertain. This CDR3 comprises 13 residues. The germline gives CDR1 LGHDT, CDR2 YNNKEL (reference sequence). V lost 7 bases and J 4 bases, leaving 13 bases between the germline ends. In nucleotides, the CDR3 is TGTGCCAGCATGGTTCCAGGCCGAGAGACCCAGTACTTC. This sequence encodes CASMVPGRETQYF.

A few counts support this clonotype. The CDR3 bases are TGCAGTGCCCAAAGCGGGAGGAGCGAGCAGTACTTC. Translated, it gives CSAQSGRSEQYF. V usage is TRBV20-1 and J usage is TRBJ2-7; TRBD2 agrees at 9 bases. The V and J ends lost 6 bases and 6 bases, in that order; junction bases with no gene match: 6. The CDR3 consists of 12 residues. CDR1 DFQATT and CDR2 SNEGSKA come from the germline V gene (reference sequence).

This chain uses TRBV29-1 with TRBJ2-5, with TRBD2 matching over 12 bases. The CDR3 is 14 residues long. V was pared by 2 bases and J by 7 bases, with 5 bases of the junction left unmatched. The germline gives CDR1 SQVTM, CDR2 ANQGSEA. The CDR3 DNA sequence: TGCAGCGTTGAACTAGCGGGAGGGGGGCGGACCCAGTACTTC. It encodes CSVELAGGGRTQYF.

This sequence joins TRBV20-1 and TRBJ2-4, with D possibly being TRBD2 (5 bases). Germline assignment: CDR1 DFQATT and CDR2 SNEGSKA (reference sequence). The CDR3 loop spans 15 amino acids. Trimming removed 5 bases from V and 0 bases from J, with 14 bases in between. CDR3 sequence (DNA): TGCAGTGCTTTCGAGGACTTGGTAGCCAAAAACATTCAGTACTTC. As protein: CSAFEDLVAKNIQYF.

The rearrangement joins TRBV12-3 or TRBV12-4 to TRBJ2-5, with D perhaps given as TRBD1 or TRBD2 (5 bases each). The CDR3 has 13 amino acids. Trimming removed 6 bases at V and 4 bases at J, with 12 bases between. The CDR3 sequence: CASSRGRRETQYF. In DNA form, the CDR3 reads TGTGCCAGCAGCCGGGGCAGGCGAGAGACCCAGTACTTC.

About this clonotype: A read error may account for a junction end that differs from germline. The gene calls are TRBV5-5 and TRBJ1-4; D is unresolved. CDR1 is SGHKS, CDR2 YYEKEE, per germline (reference sequence). The length of the CDR3 is 11 residues. The CDR3 loop is CASSLDGSEVF. The CDR3 DNA sequence: TGTGCCAGCAGCTTGGATGGCAGCGAAGTTTTT.

This clonotype was counted only a few times. The chain uses TRBV29-1 and TRBJ1-4, with 9 bases aligning to TRBD1. This CDR3 is built from 13 residues. Per germline, CDR1 SQVTM and CDR2 ANQGSEA. With V trimmed by 7 bases and J by 5 bases, 5 bases remained unmatched. Here the CDR3 reads CSGAGQGNEKLFF. In nucleotides, the CDR3 is TGCAGCGGCGCGGGACAGGGAAATGAAAAACTGTTTTTT.

Remarks on this clonotype: Sequence at one end of the junction differs from germline and may be a read error. The chain employs TRBV7-9 and TRBJ2-5; D might be TRBD2 (6 bases). Germline V gene data show CDR1 as SEHNR and CDR2 as FQNEAQ (reference sequence). The CDR3 consists of 15 residues. The CDR3 DNA reads as TGTGCCAGCAGCCTAGCGATCCGGGTCCAAGAGACCCAGTACTTC. It translates to CASSLAIRVQETQYF.

This clonotype was counted between two and nine times. The rearrangement links TRBV5-1 to TRBJ1-2; a possible D gene is TRBD1 (6 bases). With 1 base removed from V and 4 bases from J, the gap between germline ends came to 11 bases. Germline V gene data show CDR1 as SGHRS and CDR2 as YFSETQ. The CDR3 is made up of 14 amino acids. The CDR3 loop reads CASSLTGMSYGYTF. CDR3 coding DNA: TGCGCCAGCAGCTTGACAGGGATGAGCTATGGCTACACCTTC.

As to this clonotype: This CDR3 is missing its conserved last phenylalanine or tryptophan, likely due to a read error. The chain couples TRBV11-2 to TRBJ2-7, with 12 bases fitting TRBD2. V shed 1 base and J 5 bases; nucleotides not matched to a gene: 15. This CDR3 spans 19 amino acids. Germline V gene lookup returns CDR1 SGHAT and CDR2 FQNNGV. This chain's CDR3 is CASSLVGRGLAGYGNEQYS. CDR3 nucleotide sequence: TGTGCCAGCAGCTTAGTAGGGAGAGGACTAGCGGGATACGGGAACGAGCAGTACTCC.

For this clonotype: One end of the junction does not line up with germline, which may come from a read error. The chain joins TRBV13 to TRBJ2-1; perhaps TRBD2 as D (7 bases). The CDR3 loop spans 17 amino acids. Germline-derived CDR1 and CDR2 are PRHDT and FYEKMQ (reference sequence). The CDR3 here is CASSLGSGTIFSNEQFF. Written as DNA, the CDR3 is TGTGCCAGCAGCCTAGGAAGCGGGACAATATTCTCCAATGAGCAGTTCTTC. The whole variable domain, remainder taken from reference TRBV13 and TRBJ2-1, is AAGVIQSPRHLIKEKRETATLKCYPIPRHDTVYWYQQGPGQDPQFLISFYEKMQSDKGSIPDRFSAQQFSDYHSELNMSSLELGDSALYFCASSLGSGTIFSNEQFFGPGTRLTVL.

This rearrangement joins TRBV20-1 to TRBJ2-7, with 7 bases that match TRBD1. Germline V lookup: CDR1 DFQATT, CDR2 SNEGSKA (reference sequence). This CDR3 is 14 amino acids long. The V segment lost 0 bases and the J segment 3 bases; nucleotides outside the gene matches: 5. The CDR3 DNA reads as TGCAGTGCTAGAGATTACGGACAGGTCTACGAGCAGTACTTC. It codes for CSARDYGQVYEQYF.

Many counts were recorded for this clonotype. The rearrangement joins TRBV30 to TRBJ1-6, with 7 positions matching TRBD1. V was pared by 4 bases and J by 6 bases, with 12 bases of the junction left unmatched. The CDR3 extends over 16 amino acids. The V gene's germline CDR1 is GTSNPN and CDR2 SVGIG (reference sequence). CDR3 residues: CAWTPLQGNTNSPLHF. In DNA, the CDR3 is TGTGCCTGGACTCCTCTACAGGGGAATACTAATTCACCCCTCCACTTT.

The sample holds many counts of this clonotype. CDR3 sequence (DNA): TGTGCCAGCAGCTTAGCCCTCGGCGGCGAGCAGTACTTC. Translation: CASSLALGGEQYF. The chain employs TRBV7-2 and TRBJ2-7; D is undetermined. CDR1 and CDR2 from the germline V gene are SGHTA and FQGNSA. Deletions cut 0 bases from V and 6 bases from J, with 9 bases between. CDR3 size: 13 residues.

This clonotype was picked up many times. This chain joins TRBV12-3 or TRBV12-4 and TRBJ1-5; D is unresolved. V shed 8 bases and J shed 7 bases, with 12 bases lying between them. The CDR3 has 12 amino acids. This CDR3 is CASGLDRQPQHF. The CDR3 bases are TGTGCCAGCGGCCTAGACCGGCAGCCCCAGCATTTT.